The rows below give T cell receptor beta chains drawn from one sample of a study of blood T cell repertoires in COVID-19. Sequencing used immunoSEQ multiplex PCR; TCRdb keeps in-frame clones, though not all of them. The sample includes 200,000 to 300,000 clones, almost 85% of them seen just once. What was sequenced was peripheral blood. The receptors come from a man aged 45-65 years with acute or convalescent COVID-19. Both conserved end residues are part of each CDR3. Each record gives: clone size, V gene, CDR3 length, J gene, D gene, CDR3 DNA, CDR3 protein. D genes are given only for firm matches. Rows give clone size only sometimes, using once, few, many, or a class for an expanded clone.

clone_size: NA
v_call: TRBV27
cdr3_length: 16
j_call: TRBJ1-2
d_call: NA
cdr3_nt: TGTGCCAGTAGCCGGACACAGGGCCGATTGAACTATGGCTACACCTTC
cdr3_aa: CASSRTQGRLNYGYTF

clone_size: NA
v_call: TRBV6-5
cdr3_length: 14
j_call: TRBJ1-1
d_call: TRBD1
cdr3_nt: TGTGCCAGCAGTTACACACAGGGGTGGACTGAAGCTTTCTTT
cdr3_aa: CASSYTQGWTEAFF

clone_size: NA
v_call: TRBV18
cdr3_length: 17
j_call: TRBJ1-1
d_call: NA
cdr3_nt: TGTGCCAGCTCACCTCAGCTCGGGGAAGGGGGGAACACTGAAGCTTTCTTT
cdr3_aa: CASSPQLGEGGNTEAFF

clone_size: NA
v_call: TRBV4-2
cdr3_length: 17
j_call: TRBJ2-6
d_call: TRBD1
cdr3_nt: TGTGCCAGCAGCGCGACAGGGGCGGGCTCTGGGGCCAACGTCCTGACTTTC
cdr3_aa: CASSATGAGSGANVLTF

clone_size: NA
v_call: TRBV6-1
cdr3_length: 15
j_call: TRBJ1-2
d_call: TRBD1
cdr3_nt: TGTGCCAGCAGTGAGGGGGGACAGGATCATTATGGCTACACCTTC
cdr3_aa: CASSEGGQDHYGYTF

clone_size: NA
v_call: TRBV5-8
cdr3_length: 12
j_call: TRBJ1-2
d_call: NA
cdr3_nt: TGTGCCAGCAGCTTGGGCAGGCCTGGCTACACCTTC
cdr3_aa: CASSLGRPGYTF

clone_size: NA
v_call: TRBV5-4
cdr3_length: 14
j_call: TRBJ2-7
d_call: NA
cdr3_nt: TGTGCCAGCAGCTTGGCCGCACAGACCTACGAGCAGTACTTC
cdr3_aa: CASSLAAQTYEQYF

clone_size: once
v_call: TRBV6-5
cdr3_length: 11
j_call: TRBJ1-2
d_call: NA
cdr3_nt: TGTGCCAGCAGTTCTTCAGGAGGCTACACCTTC
cdr3_aa: CASSSSGGYTF

clone_size: NA
v_call: TRBV20-1
cdr3_length: 14
j_call: TRBJ1-5
d_call: NA
cdr3_nt: TGCAGTGCTAGTCGTCAGGGTCTGGATCAGCCCCAGCATTTT
cdr3_aa: CSASRQGLDQPQHF

clone_size: few
v_call: TRBV3-1/TRBV3-2
cdr3_length: 17
j_call: TRBJ2-5
d_call: NA
cdr3_nt: TGTGCCAGCAGCCAATTAAATCACAGGAGCCTGGGAGAGACCCAGTACTTC
cdr3_aa: CASSQLNHRSLGETQYF

clone_size: NA
v_call: TRBV11-2
cdr3_length: 17
j_call: TRBJ1-6
d_call: NA
cdr3_nt: TGTGCCAGCAGCTTAGGCGCAGGAAGAGGGTTTAATTCACCCCTCCACTTT
cdr3_aa: CASSLGAGRGFNSPLHF

clone_size: NA
v_call: TRBV5-4
cdr3_length: 15
j_call: TRBJ2-3
d_call: NA
cdr3_nt: TGTGCCAGCAGGGGCGGAGGGCCTAGCACAGATACGCAGTATTTT
cdr3_aa: CASRGGGPSTDTQYF

clone_size: NA
v_call: TRBV11-1
cdr3_length: 14
j_call: TRBJ2-2
d_call: TRBD2
cdr3_nt: TGTGCCAGCAGCTGGACTAGCGGCACCGGGGAGCTGTTTTTT
cdr3_aa: CASSWTSGTGELFF

clone_size: NA
v_call: TRBV9
cdr3_length: 15
j_call: TRBJ1-4
d_call: NA
cdr3_nt: TGTGCCAGCAGCCCCTCCCTAGCAACTAATGAAAAACTGTTTTTT
cdr3_aa: CASSPSLATNEKLFF

clone_size: NA
v_call: TRBV7-3
cdr3_length: 21
j_call: TRBJ1-3
d_call: NA
cdr3_nt: TGTGCCAGCAGCTTACCCCCCCCCAGGGCAATACTTCTGAGCTCTGGAAACACCATATATTTT
cdr3_aa: CASSLPPPRAILLSSGNTIYF

clone_size: NA
v_call: TRBV6-5
cdr3_length: 14
j_call: TRBJ1-3
d_call: NA
cdr3_nt: TGTGCCAGCAGTCCTCAGGGAACCGGAAACACCATATATTTT
cdr3_aa: CASSPQGTGNTIYF

clone_size: NA
v_call: TRBV6-1
cdr3_length: 18
j_call: TRBJ2-1
d_call: TRBD2
cdr3_nt: TGTGCCAGCAGTGAAGGAGGAGCGGGAGGGCCCAAATGGAATGAGCAGTTCTTC
cdr3_aa: CASSEGGAGGPKWNEQFF

clone_size: NA
v_call: TRBV19
cdr3_length: 16
j_call: TRBJ1-3
d_call: NA
cdr3_nt: TGTGCCAGTAGTAGGGCCGGACAGAGCTCTGGAAACACCATATATTTT
cdr3_aa: CASSRAGQSSGNTIYF

clone_size: NA
v_call: TRBV10-3
cdr3_length: 12
j_call: TRBJ2-7
d_call: NA
cdr3_nt: TGTGCCATCAGTGCGGCGGCCTACGAGCAGTACTTC
cdr3_aa: CAISAAAYEQYF

clone_size: NA
v_call: TRBV6-5
cdr3_length: 14
j_call: TRBJ1-2
d_call: TRBD1
cdr3_nt: TGTGCCAGCAGGGGACAGGGGGCGAACTATGGCTACACCTTC
cdr3_aa: CASRGQGANYGYTF

clone_size: NA
v_call: TRBV6-6
cdr3_length: 15
j_call: TRBJ1-6
d_call: NA
cdr3_nt: TGTGCCAGCAGTTACTCGATACAGTATAATTCACCCCTCCACTTT
cdr3_aa: CASSYSIQYNSPLHF

clone_size: NA
v_call: TRBV7-3
cdr3_length: 14
j_call: TRBJ1-1
d_call: TRBD1
cdr3_nt: TGTGCCAGCAGTCCGGGACAGATGAACACTGAAGCTTTCTTT
cdr3_aa: CASSPGQMNTEAFF

clone_size: NA
v_call: TRBV19
cdr3_length: 17
j_call: TRBJ2-1
d_call: TRBD2
cdr3_nt: TGTGCCAGTAGTATAGATGGTGGGTCCCTAGCGGGAGGAGGTATGTTCTTC
cdr3_aa: CASSIDGGSLAGGGMFF

clone_size: NA
v_call: TRBV12-3/TRBV12-4
cdr3_length: 13
j_call: TRBJ1-2
d_call: NA
cdr3_nt: TGTGCCAGCAGTTTAGCTCCGGGAGGACGCTACACCTTC
cdr3_aa: CASSLAPGGRYTF

clone_size: NA
v_call: TRBV10-3
cdr3_length: 13
j_call: TRBJ2-7
d_call: TRBD1
cdr3_nt: TGTGCCACTCAGACAGGGATCACCTACGAGCAGTACTTC
cdr3_aa: CATQTGITYEQYF

clone_size: NA
v_call: TRBV7-3
cdr3_length: 14
j_call: TRBJ2-7
d_call: TRBD1
cdr3_nt: TGTGCCAGCAGCTTGACAGGGGGCACCGACGAGCAGTACTTC
cdr3_aa: CASSLTGGTDEQYF

clone_size: NA
v_call: TRBV6-1
cdr3_length: 17
j_call: TRBJ2-7
d_call: TRBD1
cdr3_nt: TGTGCCAGCAGTGAAGGTACAGGGGCGAAACCCCGAGGTGAGCAGTACTTC
cdr3_aa: CASSEGTGAKPRGEQYF

clone_size: NA
v_call: TRBV7-3
cdr3_length: 16
j_call: TRBJ2-1
d_call: TRBD2
cdr3_nt: TGTGCCAGCAGCCCCCGGACTAGCGGGAGTTCCAATGAGCAGTTCTTC
cdr3_aa: CASSPRTSGSSNEQFF

clone_size: few
v_call: TRBV5-6
cdr3_length: 15
j_call: TRBJ2-2
d_call: NA
cdr3_nt: TGTGCCAGCAGCCAAGGGGCTGACTACACCGGGGAGCTGTTTTTT
cdr3_aa: CASSQGADYTGELFF

clone_size: NA
v_call: TRBV11-2
cdr3_length: 12
j_call: TRBJ2-7
d_call: TRBD1
cdr3_nt: TGTGCCAGCAGCGACAGGGGTTACGAGCAGTACTTC
cdr3_aa: CASSDRGYEQYF

clone_size: NA
v_call: TRBV18
cdr3_length: 14
j_call: TRBJ2-7
d_call: TRBD2
cdr3_nt: TGTGCCAGCTCACCACCTAGCGGGCCCTACGAGCAGTACTTC
cdr3_aa: CASSPPSGPYEQYF

clone_size: NA
v_call: TRBV14
cdr3_length: 15
j_call: TRBJ2-5
d_call: NA
cdr3_nt: TGTGCCAGCAGCCAAGATAGGCAGGGGCTAAAGACCCAGTACTTC
cdr3_aa: CASSQDRQGLKTQYF

clone_size: NA
v_call: TRBV12-3/TRBV12-4
cdr3_length: 13
j_call: TRBJ2-1
d_call: NA
cdr3_nt: TGTGCCAGCAGTTTAATTTTGGGGCTTGGCCAGTTCTTC
cdr3_aa: CASSLILGLGQFF

clone_size: NA
v_call: TRBV6-5
cdr3_length: 15
j_call: TRBJ1-5
d_call: TRBD1
cdr3_nt: TGTGCCAGCAGTAGGACAGGGGAAGGCAATCAGCCCCAGCATTTT
cdr3_aa: CASSRTGEGNQPQHF

clone_size: NA
v_call: TRBV5-5
cdr3_length: 13
j_call: TRBJ1-2
d_call: NA
cdr3_nt: TGTGCCAGCAGCATCCGGGGGGGAAATGGCTACACCTTC
cdr3_aa: CASSIRGGNGYTF

clone_size: NA
v_call: TRBV7-7
cdr3_length: 18
j_call: TRBJ1-3
d_call: TRBD1
cdr3_nt: TGTGCTAGCAGCCCGCTCCCCGGGACAGCCATCTCTGGAAACACCATATATTTT
cdr3_aa: CASSPLPGTAISGNTIYF

clone_size: once
v_call: TRBV28
cdr3_length: 16
j_call: TRBJ1-3
d_call: NA
cdr3_nt: TGTGCCAGCAGTTCGGGGGTGGTGGGATCTGGAAACACCATATATTTT
cdr3_aa: CASSSGVVGSGNTIYF

clone_size: NA
v_call: TRBV30
cdr3_length: 11
j_call: TRBJ1-1
d_call: NA
cdr3_nt: TGTGCCTGGAGCCGCCAGACTGAAGCTTTCTTT
cdr3_aa: CAWSRQTEAFF

clone_size: NA
v_call: TRBV27
cdr3_length: 13
j_call: TRBJ1-2
d_call: TRBD1
cdr3_nt: TGTGCCAGCAGTTTTGACAGGGGGGTCGGCTACACCTTC
cdr3_aa: CASSFDRGVGYTF

clone_size: NA
v_call: TRBV11-3
cdr3_length: 16
j_call: TRBJ2-3
d_call: NA
cdr3_nt: TGTGCCAGCAGCTCGACCATAGCAGACGGCACAGATACGCAGTATTTT
cdr3_aa: CASSSTIADGTDTQYF

clone_size: NA
v_call: TRBV5-4
cdr3_length: 14
j_call: TRBJ1-3
d_call: TRBD1
cdr3_nt: TGTGCCAGCGGGACAGTCAACTCTGGAAACACCATATATTTT
cdr3_aa: CASGTVNSGNTIYF

clone_size: NA
v_call: TRBV27
cdr3_length: 14
j_call: TRBJ1-1
d_call: TRBD1
cdr3_nt: TGTGCCAGCAGTCCCGGGACAGGGCAAACTGAAGCTTTCTTT
cdr3_aa: CASSPGTGQTEAFF

clone_size: NA
v_call: TRBV10-2
cdr3_length: 15
j_call: TRBJ1-5
d_call: NA
cdr3_nt: TGCGCCAGCAGTGAGAACCCTTTTCGGGTTCAGCCCCAGCATTTT
cdr3_aa: CASSENPFRVQPQHF

clone_size: NA
v_call: TRBV4-1
cdr3_length: 16
j_call: TRBJ1-2
d_call: NA
cdr3_nt: TGCGCCAGCAGCCAAGGGGGGGGCTTTTTCTTCTATGGCTACACCTTC
cdr3_aa: CASSQGGGFFFYGYTF

clone_size: NA
v_call: TRBV7-9
cdr3_length: 14
j_call: TRBJ1-6
d_call: NA
cdr3_nt: TGTGCCAGCAGCTTAAGGACAGACCCTTCACCCCTCCACTTT
cdr3_aa: CASSLRTDPSPLHF

clone_size: NA
v_call: TRBV6-6
cdr3_length: 13
j_call: TRBJ1-1
d_call: NA
cdr3_nt: TGTGCCAGCAGTTACACAGGAGACACTGAAGCTTTCTTT
cdr3_aa: CASSYTGDTEAFF